These 29 T cell receptor beta chains came from one sample sequenced in a study of neurological immune-mediated disorders. TCRdb redid the calling of the 5' RACE reads with MiXCR, one entry per CDR3 protein. The sample carries tens of thousands of distinct CDR3 sequences, about a tenth recorded once. The specimen sequenced was PBMCs. Source of these receptors: a woman aged 25 to 39 with HTLV-1-associated myelopathy (HAM/TSP).

In this sample, this clonotype turned up many times. The gene calls are TRBV19 and TRBJ2-7; 9 nucleotides line up with TRBD2. This CDR3 spans 15 amino acids. With V trimmed by 4 bases and J by 2 bases, 6 bases remained unmatched. Germline CDR1 is LNHDA and CDR2 is SQIVND (reference sequence). CDR3 sequence (DNA): TGTGCCAGTAGTACTAAGACTAGCGGAACCTACGAGCAGTACTTC. It codes for CASSTKTSGTYEQYF.

The rearrangement uses TRBV11-2 and TRBJ1-1; maybe TRBD1 (5 bases). Trimming took off 7 bases at V and 2 bases at J, with 17 bases between the two ends. CDR1 and CDR2 from the germline V gene are SGHAT and FQNNGV. The CDR3 loop spans 15 amino acids. The CDR3 coding sequence is TGTGCCAGCAACCTTAGTGGGGGGACTAACACTGAAGCTTTCTTT. It specifies CASNLSGGTNTEAFF. Combining the CDR3 with reference TRBV11-2 and TRBJ1-1 gives the whole variable domain EAGVAQSPRYKIIEKRQSVAFWCNPISGHATLYWYQQILGQGPKLLIQFQNNGVVDDSQLPKDRFSAERLKGVDSTLKIQPAKLEDSAVYLCASNLSGGTNTEAFFGQGTRLTVV.

The chain employs TRBV12-3 or TRBV12-4 and TRBJ2-6; no clear D. This CDR3 comprises 13 residues. With 5 bases removed from V and 5 bases from J, the gap between germline ends came to 7 bases. CDR3 nucleotides: TGTGCCAGCAGTGTAGACAGGGCCAACGTCCTGACTTTC. Amino acid sequence: CASSVDRANVLTF.

This clonotype occurred many times. The chain has TRBV20-1 and TRBJ2-3; maybe TRBD1 (6 bases). This CDR3 has 15 residues. The ends were cut back, 3 bases at V and 0 bases at J, with 13 bases in the middle. Germline values: CDR1 DFQATT, CDR2 SNEGSKA (reference sequence). CDR3 nucleotides: TGCAGTGCTAGCGAGTTTGGGGGCAGCACAGATACGCAGTATTTT. It specifies CSASEFGGSTDTQYF.

This clonotype showed up many times. The chain couples TRBV12-3 or TRBV12-4 to TRBJ1-4; D unclear. Trimming took off 3 bases at V and 5 bases at J, with 16 bases between the two ends. This CDR3 is 16 amino acids long. The CDR3 loop is CASSFGGRNRNEKLFF. CDR3 DNA sequence: TGTGCCAGCAGTTTCGGCGGCAGAAATCGAAATGAAAAACTGTTTTTT.

This clonotype was counted ten times or more. V usage is TRBV4-1 and J usage is TRBJ2-1, with 14 bases aligning to TRBD2. In germline, CDR1 is MGHRA, CDR2 YSYEKL. The CDR3 runs 14 residues. V lost 4 bases to trimming and J lost 14 bases; unmatched junction nucleotides: 7. The CDR3 reads CASSPLTSGGAKFF. The DNA of the CDR3 is TGCGCCAGCAGCCCCCTGACTAGCGGGGGGGCTAAGTTCTTC.

In this sample, this clonotype turned up many times. This chain links TRBV3-1 with TRBJ2-3; 10 bases are a match to TRBD2. Germline V CDR1 and CDR2: LGHDT, YNNKEL (reference sequence). The V and J ends lost 2 bases and 2 bases, in that order; junction bases with no gene match: 4. The CDR3 is made up of 16 amino acids. The CDR3 DNA sequence: TGTGCCAGCAGCCAACTGACTAGCGGGCTCACAGATACGCAGTATTTT. Protein sequence: CASSQLTSGLTDTQYF.

This clonotype showed up just once. The chain has TRBV27 and TRBJ2-6; D unresolved. Germline V gene sequence: CDR1 MNHEY, CDR2 SMNVEV (reference sequence). The CDR3 has 17 amino acids. Trimming removed 4 bases from V and 1 base from J, with 14 bases in between. CDR3 in DNA: TGTGCCAGCAGTTCACAAGGTACCAAGTCTGGGGCCAACGTCCTGACTTTC. Translation gives CASSSQGTKSGANVLTF.

This clonotype showed up many times. The chain recombines TRBV20-1 with TRBJ1-4; D not certain. The CDR3 is 13 residues long. Trimming cost V 2 bases and J 5 bases, with 9 bases left between them. Germline assignment: CDR1 DFQATT and CDR2 SNEGSKA (reference sequence). The CDR3 sequence is CSARSAANEKLFF. The CDR3 DNA follows: TGCAGTGCTAGATCGGCAGCAAATGAAAAACTGTTTTTT.

This clonotype was seen a few times. J is TRBJ1-2 and V is TRBV20-1; maybe TRBD1 (6 bases). This CDR3 comprises 12 residues. Deletions cut 7 bases from V and 6 bases from J, with 15 bases between. Looked up from germline, CDR1 is DFQATT and CDR2 is SNEGSKA (reference sequence). The CDR3 nucleotides are TGCAGTGGTCCGGCAGGGGTGAATGGCTACACCTTC. This sequence encodes CSGPAGVNGYTF.

This clonotype was picked up many times. The chain uses TRBV20-1 and TRBJ2-1; 7 nucleotides agree with TRBD1. Germline loops: CDR1 DFQATT, CDR2 SNEGSKA (reference sequence). There are 15 residues in the CDR3. CDR3 in amino acids: CSAPPGGGQRNEQFF. CDR3 DNA: TGCAGCGCCCCCCCAGGTGGGGGACAGCGCAATGAGCAGTTCTTC.

This clonotype was seen ten or more times. The chain is built from TRBV5-1 and TRBJ2-3, with TRBD1 matching 10 bases. The CDR3 covers 16 residues. The junction had 13 bases not matched to a gene; V was cut back by 4 bases and J by 8 bases. Germline V gene data show CDR1 as SGHRS and CDR2 as YFSETQ. For the CDR3, the DNA is TGCGCCAGCAGCGCAGTTCCGGGACAGGGGATGGGTACGCAGTATTTT. Translation gives CASSAVPGQGMGTQYF.

This clonotype was seen at least ten times. This sequence joins TRBV10-3 and TRBJ1-2; TRBD1 matches at 7 bases. The V and J ends lost 4 bases and 6 bases, in that order; junction bases with no gene match: 8. CDR3 length equals 14 residues. Germline lookup yields CDR1 ENHRY and CDR2 SYGVKD. CDR3 nucleotide sequence: TGTGCCATCAGTGGGATCCGGGACAGAAATGGCTACACCTTC. Its protein is CAISGIRDRNGYTF.

This clonotype was counted many times. The DNA is left out, because the CDR3 cannot be placed on it with certainty; the CDR3 is given as TCRdb lists it. V and J are TRBV20-1 and TRBJ2-1; the DNA was not compared with TRBD1, the D call given in the table. The length of the CDR3 is 14 amino acids, counting both ends. Germline CDR1 is DFQATT and CDR2 is SNEGSKA (reference sequence). CDR3 amino acids: CSARVGGGAVFPFF.

The gene calls are TRBV20-1 and TRBJ2-3; D is possibly TRBD2 (6 bases). The germline gives CDR1 DFQATT, CDR2 SNEGSKA (reference sequence). The CDR3 has 17 amino acids. Trimming cost V 1 base and J 1 base, with 18 bases left between them. CDR3 DNA: TGCAGTGCTAGAGGGGGCATAGCGGTGGGGGGCACAGATACGCAGTATTTT. Residues: CSARGGIAVGGTDTQYF.

This clonotype has at least ten counts. The chain employs TRBV20-1 and TRBJ2-3; TRBD1 matches at 8 bases. This CDR3 spans 15 amino acids. Germline CDR1 DFQATT, CDR2 SNEGSKA (reference sequence). Unmatched junction bases numbered 12, after V lost 8 bases and J lost 2 bases. The CDR3 DNA sequence: TGCAGTACTCGACGGGACAGGATCCTCACAGATACGCAGTATTTT. This encodes CSTRRDRILTDTQYF.

This clonotype came up many times. This chain uses TRBV7-2 with TRBJ2-1; weak D call: TRBD2 (6 bases). There are 15 residues in the CDR3. Trimming removed 1 base from V and 8 bases from J, with 15 bases in between. The germline V gene has CDR1 SGHTA and CDR2 FQGNSA. The CDR3 region is CASSLVGGAGHEQFF. The DNA of the CDR3 is TGTGCCAGCAGCTTAGTAGGCGGGGCGGGTCATGAGCAGTTCTTC. Full variable domain (remainder filled in from reference TRBV7-2 and TRBJ2-1): GAGVSQSPSNKVTEKGKDVELRCDPISGHTALYWYRQSLGQGLEFLIYFQGNSAPDKSGLPSDRFSAERTGGSVSTLTIQRTQQEDSAVYLCASSLVGGAGHEQFFGPGTRLTVL.

This clonotype was found many times. The gene calls are TRBV5-6 and TRBJ1-2; tentatively, D is TRBD1 (6 bases). Trimming stripped 3 bases from V and 3 bases from J, with 18 bases between. The CDR3 totals 16 residues. The germline gives CDR1 SGHDT, CDR2 YYEEEE. The CDR3 reads CASSSEPGHKDYGYTF. In DNA, the CDR3 is TGTGCCAGCAGCTCTGAACCGGGACATAAAGACTATGGCTACACCTTC.

Points on this clonotype: A single base separates this from a much larger clone, so it may be a read error. J is TRBJ2-2 and V is TRBV10-3; D is possibly TRBD1 (6 bases). Germline-derived CDR1 and CDR2 are ENHRY and SYGVKD. This CDR3 spans 15 amino acids. CDR3 amino acids: CDIKGQPQNTGELFF. The CDR3 bases are TGTGACATCAAAGGACAGCCTCAGAACACCGGGGAGCTGTTTTTT.

The genes are TRBV7-9 and TRBJ1-1, with TRBD1 matching over 11 bases. The junction had 6 bases not matched to a gene; V was cut back by 5 bases and J by 4 bases. Per germline, CDR1 SEHNR and CDR2 FQNEAQ (reference sequence). This CDR3 spans 15 amino acids. The CDR3 is CASSTGTGGSTEAFF. CDR3 DNA sequence: TGTGCCAGCAGCACGGGGACAGGGGGAAGCACTGAAGCTTTCTTT.

In its sample, this clonotype was seen many times. The rearrangement joins TRBV20-1 to TRBJ2-1; TRBD2 matches 11 bases. The CDR3 sequence is 15 residues long. The V segment lost 3 bases and the J segment 10 bases; nucleotides outside the gene matches: 11. The germline V gene encodes CDR1 DFQATT and CDR2 SNEGSKA (reference sequence). The DNA of the CDR3 is TGCAGTGCTAGGGGACTAGCGGTGACTAAAGGGGAGCAGTTCTTC. It is translated as CSARGLAVTKGEQFF.

The sample holds many counts of this clonotype. The V call is TRBV19, the J call TRBJ1-5, with D possibly being TRBD1 (6 bases). The CDR3 covers 13 residues. V was pared by 3 bases and J by 7 bases, with 10 bases between. Germline values: CDR1 LNHDA, CDR2 SQIVND (reference sequence). CDR3 DNA sequence: TGTGCCAGTAGTATTAACAGGGCGCAGCCCCAGCATTTT. Protein product: CASSINRAQPQHF.

The table lists this clonotype with many counts. CDR3 sequence: CASSVNREGGYTF. The DNA of the CDR3 is TGTGCCAGCAGCGTAAACAGGGAGGGCGGCTACACCTTC. This chain joins TRBV9 and TRBJ1-2; possibly TRBD1 for D (6 bases). Germline V gene sequence: CDR1 SGDLS, CDR2 YYNGEE. CDR3 length equals 13 residues. Between the trimmed V and J ends, which lost 1 base and 8 bases, there was a span of 12 bases.

This clonotype was counted at least ten times. The rearrangement links TRBV5-1 to TRBJ2-3; 10 bases align to TRBD1. The CDR3 length is 14 residues. Germline CDR1 SGHRS, CDR2 YFSETQ. The CDR3 region has the DNA TGCGCTCCACAGGCGGACAGGGGGGGGGATACGCAGTATTTT. Translating gives CAPQADRGGDTQYF.

In this sample, this clonotype turned up many times. This rearrangement joins TRBV5-1 to TRBJ1-2; D gene ambiguous. V dropped 0 bases and J dropped 8 bases, with 26 bases sitting between them. The length of the CDR3 is 18 residues. The germline V gene encodes CDR1 SGHRS and CDR2 YFSETQ. The CDR3 DNA follows: TGCGCCAGCAGCTTGGCGTCTCTAAATCCCCGGGCCCCTCCGGGCTACACCTTC. Translating it yields CASSLASLNPRAPPGYTF.

In this sample, this clonotype turned up many times. The rearrangement joins TRBV18 to TRBJ1-6; D ambiguous. The V end lost 4 bases, the J end lost 6 bases, and 10 bases lay between the germline ends. This CDR3 spans 14 amino acids. Per the germline V gene, CDR1 is KGHSH and CDR2 is LQKENI. Written as DNA, the CDR3 is TGTGCCAGCTCACTACCAGGACTTAATTCACCCCTCCACTTT. It translates to CASSLPGLNSPLHF. Variable domain in full (rest from reference TRBV18 and TRBJ1-6): NAGVMQNPRHLVRRRGQEARLRCSPMKGHSHVYWYRQLPEEGLKFMVYLQKENIIDESGMPKERFSAEFPKEGPSILRIQQVVRGDSAAYFCASSLPGLNSPLHFGNGTRLTVT.

This clonotype was observed many times. The chain combines TRBV6-6 with TRBJ1-4; no definite D call. CDR1 and CDR2 (germline): MNHNY, SVGAGI (reference sequence). The CDR3 consists of 13 residues. With 4 bases removed from V and 4 bases from J, the gap between germline ends came to 7 bases. Here the CDR3 reads CASSFGVNEKLFF. The CDR3 bases are TGTGCCAGCAGTTTCGGGGTTAATGAAAAACTGTTTTTT.

This clonotype occurred many times. This chain connects TRBV5-1 to TRBJ2-7; 8 bases are a match to TRBD2. Per the germline V gene, CDR1 is SGHRS and CDR2 is YFSETQ. V lost 2 bases and J lost 1; bases outside the gene matches: 2. CDR3 size: 14 residues. CDR3 protein: CASSLLAESYEQYF. As DNA, the CDR3 is TGCGCCAGCAGCTTACTAGCGGAATCCTACGAGCAGTACTTC. Full variable domain (remainder filled in from reference TRBV5-1 and TRBJ2-7): KAGVTQTPRYLIKTRGQQVTLSCSPISGHRSVSWYQQTPGQGLQFLFEYFSETQRNKGNFPGRFSGRQFSNSRSEMNVSTLELGDSALYLCASSLLAESYEQYFGPGTRLTVT.

This clonotype was counted only a few times. The chain combines TRBV18 with TRBJ1-5, with 8 bases lining up with TRBD1. The CDR3 consists of 15 residues. Germline values: CDR1 KGHSH, CDR2 LQKENI. After removal of 6 bases from V and 1 base from J, the junction contained 5 bases not matched to a gene. As DNA, the CDR3 is TGTGCCAGCTCGGCCACAGGGGGAAGCAATCAGCCCCAGCATTTT. Residues: CASSATGGSNQPQHF.